Reported below is one T cell receptor beta chain. In Seattle, patients joined the study during active infection and were tracked longitudinally. In the source study's methods: Reference gene primer amplification gave estimated nucleated cell counts. Assay: immunoSEQ multiplex PCR; the TCRdb copy retains only in-frame clones and omits some. V and J calls and clone size are copied from that table; D and trimming were computed from the DNA. Among about 370,000 clones listed, about 89% were seen once. The sample originates from a study of blood T cell repertoires in COVID-19. With 0 bases clipped from V and 5 bases from J, the junction kept 12 bases outside the gene matches. The CDR3 totals 18 residues. Germline V gene data show CDR1 as SGDLS and CDR2 as YYNGEE.

The rearrangement uses TRBV9 and TRBJ2-1; 9 bases match TRBD2. This TCR derives from a woman aged 25 to 45 with COVID-19, enrolled during active disease. Material: peripheral blood. The CDR3 reads CASSVEGIAGVPHNEQFF. DNA of the CDR3: TGTGCCAGCAGCGTAGAGGGGATAGCGGGAGTCCCCCACAATGAGCAGTTCTTC. Drawing the rest from reference TRBV9 and TRBJ2-1, the complete variable domain is DSGVTQTPKHLITATGQRVTLRCSPRSGDLSVYWYQQSLDQGLQFLIQYYNGEERAKGNILERFSAQQFPDLHSELNLSSLELGDSALYFCASSVEGIAGVPHNEQFFGPGTRLTVL.